The present TCR beta chain was sequenced within a study of blood T cell repertoires in COVID-19. Whole-study context: The United States, Italy and Spain provided the acute and convalescent COVID-19 samples. PBMCs, B-cell-depleted T cells, or T cells were the source of the cDNA or gDNA that made up the material.

The V and J ends lost 6 bases and 11 bases, in that order; junction bases with no gene match: 8. The CDR3 consists of 13 residues. Germline CDR1 and CDR2: MNHEY and SVGAGI. In the original analysis: Estimation of nucleated cell counts relied on the amplification of reference gene primers. Using immunoSEQ multiplex PCR, the repertoire was profiled, and TCRdb retains in-frame clones only, with some absent. The V and J calls and clone size were taken over from that table, and D and trimming were inferred from the DNA. The table has around 47,000 clones, approximately 89% seen once; the top ten hold approximately 10%.

The chain uses TRBV6-5 and TRBJ1-1; 11 bases are a match to TRBD1. This receptor was taken from a man older than 75 with active or convalescent COVID-19. The sample was peripheral blood. The CDR3 bases are TGTGCCAGCAGGGGGACAGGGGGTCTTCCGGCTTTCTTT. Residues: CASRGTGGLPAFF.